This TCR beta chain is drawn from a study of blood T cell repertoires in COVID-19. V trimming: 7 bases; J trimming: 2 bases; junction bases outside the gene matches: 21. CDR3 length equals 19 residues. In germline, CDR1 is SGHTS, CDR2 YDEGEE. Clones were sequenced by immunoSEQ multiplex PCR, and TCRdb holds only the in-frame ones, with some missing. The table has 350,000 to 450,000 clones, roughly 90% seen once. The receptor was derived from a woman aged 25 to 45 who had recovered from COVID-19. Sequenced sample: PBMCs or T cells enriched from blood (not recorded which). This chain links TRBV5-8 with TRBJ1-5, with 7 bases matching TRBD1. CDR3 protein: CASAPAGGGFILGNQPQHF. In DNA, the CDR3 is TGTGCCAGCGCTCCAGCAGGGGGTGGATTTATATTGGGCAATCAGCCCCAGCATTTT.